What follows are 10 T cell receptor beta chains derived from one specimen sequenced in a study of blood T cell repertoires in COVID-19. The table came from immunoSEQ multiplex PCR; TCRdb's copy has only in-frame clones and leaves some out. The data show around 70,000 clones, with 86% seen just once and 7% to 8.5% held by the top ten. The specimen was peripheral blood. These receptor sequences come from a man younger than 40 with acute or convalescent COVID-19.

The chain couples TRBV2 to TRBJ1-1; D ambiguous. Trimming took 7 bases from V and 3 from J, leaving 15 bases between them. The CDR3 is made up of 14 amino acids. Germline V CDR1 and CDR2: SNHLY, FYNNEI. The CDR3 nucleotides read TGTGCCAGCACTCACCGTACGCGGGACACTGAAGCTTTCTTT. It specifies CASTHRTRDTEAFF.

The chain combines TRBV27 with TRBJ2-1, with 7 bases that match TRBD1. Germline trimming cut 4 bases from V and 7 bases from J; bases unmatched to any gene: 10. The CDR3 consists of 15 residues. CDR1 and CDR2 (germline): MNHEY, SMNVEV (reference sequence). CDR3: CASSSPDRPLNEQFF. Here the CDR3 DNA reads TGTGCCAGCAGTTCCCCGGACAGGCCGTTAAATGAGCAGTTCTTC.

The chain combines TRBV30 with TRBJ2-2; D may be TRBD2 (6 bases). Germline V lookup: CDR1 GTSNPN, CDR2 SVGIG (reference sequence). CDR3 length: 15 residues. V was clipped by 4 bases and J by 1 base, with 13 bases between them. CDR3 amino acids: CAWNLAGLNTGELFF. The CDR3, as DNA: TGTGCCTGGAATTTGGCGGGATTGAACACCGGGGAGCTGTTTTTT.

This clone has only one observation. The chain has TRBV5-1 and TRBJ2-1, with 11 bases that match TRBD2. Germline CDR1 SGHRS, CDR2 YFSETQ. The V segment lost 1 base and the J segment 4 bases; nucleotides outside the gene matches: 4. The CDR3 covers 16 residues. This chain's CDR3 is CASSLPGTSGYNEQFF. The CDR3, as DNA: TGCGCCAGCAGCTTGCCGGGGACTAGCGGATACAATGAGCAGTTCTTC.

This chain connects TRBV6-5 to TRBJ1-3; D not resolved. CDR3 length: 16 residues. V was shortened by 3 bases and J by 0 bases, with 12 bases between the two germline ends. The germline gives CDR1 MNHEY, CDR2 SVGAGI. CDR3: CASSYSRPISGNTIYF. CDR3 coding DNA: TGTGCCAGCAGTTATTCTAGACCCATCTCTGGAAACACCATATATTTT.

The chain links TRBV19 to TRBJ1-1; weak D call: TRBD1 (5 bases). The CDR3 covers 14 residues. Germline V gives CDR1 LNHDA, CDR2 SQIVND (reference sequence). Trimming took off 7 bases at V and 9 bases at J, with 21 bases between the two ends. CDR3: CASTFADRGFKAFF. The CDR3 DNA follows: TGTGCCAGTACCTTCGCGGACCGGGGGTTCAAAGCTTTCTTT.

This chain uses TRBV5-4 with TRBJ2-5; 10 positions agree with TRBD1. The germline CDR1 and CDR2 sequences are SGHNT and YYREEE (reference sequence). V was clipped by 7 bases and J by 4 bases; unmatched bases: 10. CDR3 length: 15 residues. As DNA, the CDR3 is TGTGCCAGCGGAGGACAGGGGGGAGTTCGAGAGACCCAGTACTTC. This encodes CASGGQGGVRETQYF.

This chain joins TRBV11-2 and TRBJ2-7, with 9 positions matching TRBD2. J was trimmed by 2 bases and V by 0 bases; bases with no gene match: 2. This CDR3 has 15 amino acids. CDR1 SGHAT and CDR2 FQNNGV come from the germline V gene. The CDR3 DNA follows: TGTGCCAGCAGCTTAGAAGCGGGAGGTCCCTACGAGCAGTACTTC. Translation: CASSLEAGGPYEQYF.

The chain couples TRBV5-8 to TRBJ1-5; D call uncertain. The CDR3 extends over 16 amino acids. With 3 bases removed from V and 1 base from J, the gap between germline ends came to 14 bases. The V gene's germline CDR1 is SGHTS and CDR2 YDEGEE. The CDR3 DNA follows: TGTGCCAGCAGCTCTTATCCTATTCTGAGCAATCAGCCCCAGCATTTT. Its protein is CASSSYPILSNQPQHF.

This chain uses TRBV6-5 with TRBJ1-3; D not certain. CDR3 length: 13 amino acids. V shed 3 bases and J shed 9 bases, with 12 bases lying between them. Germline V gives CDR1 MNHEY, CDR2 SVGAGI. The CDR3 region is CASSYEWRSTIYF. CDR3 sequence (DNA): TGTGCCAGCAGTTATGAATGGAGGAGCACCATATATTTT.